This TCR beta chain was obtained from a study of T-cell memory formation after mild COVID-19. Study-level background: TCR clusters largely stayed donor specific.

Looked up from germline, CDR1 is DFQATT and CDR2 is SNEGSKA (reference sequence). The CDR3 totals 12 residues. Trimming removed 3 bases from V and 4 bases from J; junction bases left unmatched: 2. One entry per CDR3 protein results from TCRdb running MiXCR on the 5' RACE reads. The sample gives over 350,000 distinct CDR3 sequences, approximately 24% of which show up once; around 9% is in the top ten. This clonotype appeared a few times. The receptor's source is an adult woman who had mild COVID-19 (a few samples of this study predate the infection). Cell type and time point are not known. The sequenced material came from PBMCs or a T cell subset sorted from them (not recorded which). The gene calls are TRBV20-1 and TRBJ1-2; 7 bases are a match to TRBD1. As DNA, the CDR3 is TGCAGTGCTAGGACAGGGAGCTATGGCTACACCTTC. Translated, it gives CSARTGSYGYTF.